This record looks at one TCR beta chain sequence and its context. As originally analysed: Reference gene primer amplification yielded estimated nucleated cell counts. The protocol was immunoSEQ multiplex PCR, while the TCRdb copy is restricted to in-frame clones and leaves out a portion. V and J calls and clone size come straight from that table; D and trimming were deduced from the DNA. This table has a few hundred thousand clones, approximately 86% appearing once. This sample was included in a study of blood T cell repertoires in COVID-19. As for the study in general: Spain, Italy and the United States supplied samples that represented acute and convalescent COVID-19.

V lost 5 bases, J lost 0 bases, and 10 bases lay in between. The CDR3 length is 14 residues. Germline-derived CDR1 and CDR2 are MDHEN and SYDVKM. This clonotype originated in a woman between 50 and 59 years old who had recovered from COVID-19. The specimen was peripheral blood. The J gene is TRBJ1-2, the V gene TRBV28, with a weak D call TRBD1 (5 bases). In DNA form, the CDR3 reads TGTGCCAGCAGTCATCAGGGCCCTAACTATGGCTACACCTTC. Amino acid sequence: CASSHQGPNYGYTF.